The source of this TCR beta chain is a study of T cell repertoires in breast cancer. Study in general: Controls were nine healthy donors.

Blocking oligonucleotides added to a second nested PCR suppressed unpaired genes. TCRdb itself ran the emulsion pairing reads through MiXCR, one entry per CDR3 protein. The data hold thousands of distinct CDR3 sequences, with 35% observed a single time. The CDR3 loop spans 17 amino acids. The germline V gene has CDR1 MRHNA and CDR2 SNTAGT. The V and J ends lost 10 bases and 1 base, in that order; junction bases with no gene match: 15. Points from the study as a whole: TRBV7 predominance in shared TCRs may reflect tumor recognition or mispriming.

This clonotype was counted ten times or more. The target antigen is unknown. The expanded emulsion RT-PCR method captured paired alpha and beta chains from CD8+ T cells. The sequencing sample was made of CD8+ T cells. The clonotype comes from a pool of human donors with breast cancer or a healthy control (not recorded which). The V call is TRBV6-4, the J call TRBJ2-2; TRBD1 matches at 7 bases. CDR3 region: CAIKGQPRPWNTGELFF. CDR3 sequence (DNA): TGTGCCATTAAGGGACAGCCTCGTCCTTGGAACACCGGGGAGCTGTTTTTT.